The 8 T cell receptor beta chains below all came from one sample that was sequenced in a study of OX40 agonist ivuxolimab in advanced cancers. Assay used: immunoSEQ multiplex PCR; TCRdb lists only in-frame clones, some missing. Among some 45,000 clones listed, around nine tenths were seen once. This specimen was CD4+ or CD8+ T cells sorted from blood, taken in a trial of the OX40 agonist ivuxolimab. The receptors were gathered from an adult with an advanced solid tumor such as melanoma, head and neck, liver or kidney cancer.

The CDR3 bases are TGTGCCAGCAGTTACTCGTCCCACCCGGGCTACGAGCAGTACTTC. Its protein is CASSYSSHPGYEQYF. The chain has TRBV6-5 and TRBJ2-5; D gene uncertain. With the DNA end fitting TRBJ2-7 better, the J assignment may be wrong. The length of the CDR3 is 15 residues. Germline assignment: CDR1 MNHEY and CDR2 SVGAGI.

This chain links TRBV6-5 with TRBJ2-5; D perhaps matches TRBD2 (6 bases). The CDR3 runs 15 residues. The germline gives CDR1 MNHEY, CDR2 SVGAGI. V lost 11 bases, J lost 1 base, and 20 bases lay in between. CDR3 DNA: TGTGCCTCCACTAGTGGGGGGAATACCCAAGAGACCCAGTACTTC. The encoded protein is CASTSGGNTQETQYF.

V usage is TRBV4-1 and J usage is TRBJ2-1, with D perhaps assigned TRBD1 or TRBD2 (5 bases each). Germline loops: CDR1 MGHRA, CDR2 YSYEKL. Trimming removed 1 base at V and 4 bases at J, with 17 bases between. CDR3 length equals 17 residues. The CDR3 nucleotides are TGCGCCAGCAGCCAAGTAGCAGAGAGGGGCCTATACAATGAGCAGTTCTTC. Protein sequence: CASSQVAERGLYNEQFF.

Here the CDR3 reads CATTLLRDAGELFF. The CDR3 coding sequence is TGTGCCACAACGCTATTGCGAGATGCCGGGGAGCTGTTTTTT. The chain uses TRBV19 and TRBJ2-2; D gene uncertain. Germline V gene lookup returns CDR1 LNHDA and CDR2 SQIVND (reference sequence). The V end was cut by 10 bases, the J end by 6 bases, with 18 bases between. The CDR3 is 14 amino acids.

This chain joins TRBV11-1 and TRBJ2-7, with D perhaps being TRBD1 or TRBD2 (6 bases each). V shed 4 bases and J shed 6 bases, with 16 bases lying between them. Germline lookup yields CDR1 SGHAT and CDR2 FQDESV (reference sequence). CDR3 length: 14 amino acids. CDR3 coding DNA: TGTGCCAGCAGCTCCCTGGGGGGCGTCGCCGAGCAGTACTTC. As protein: CASSSLGGVAEQYF.

The V call is TRBV4-3, the J call TRBJ2-7; D gene uncertain. The CDR3 covers 15 residues. The germline V gene encodes CDR1 LGHNA and CDR2 YSLEER. Trimming stripped 0 bases from V and 0 bases from J, with 9 bases between. In DNA, the CDR3 is TGCGCCAGCAGCCAAGAGCTCCGCAACTCCTACGAGCAGTACTTC. Protein: CASSQELRNSYEQYF.

This clone appeared a single time. CDR3 coding DNA: TGTGCCAGCAGTGAACTGGACAGGGGCACAGAGACCCAGTACTTC. It specifies CASSELDRGTETQYF. The rearrangement uses TRBV2 and TRBJ2-5, with 9 bases matching TRBD1. Per germline, CDR1 SNHLY and CDR2 FYNNEI. This CDR3 spans 15 amino acids. J lost 4 bases, V lost 2 bases, and 5 bases had no gene match.

The rearrangement uses TRBV5-6 and TRBJ1-1, with 7 positions matching TRBD1. Germline loops: CDR1 SGHDT, CDR2 YYEEEE. Unmatched junction bases numbered 12, after V lost 7 bases and J lost 0 bases. The CDR3 covers 16 residues. CDR3 in amino acids: CASRLDRDGVNTEAFF. The DNA for the CDR3 is TGTGCCAGCCGACTCGACAGGGATGGGGTGAACACTGAAGCTTTCTTT.